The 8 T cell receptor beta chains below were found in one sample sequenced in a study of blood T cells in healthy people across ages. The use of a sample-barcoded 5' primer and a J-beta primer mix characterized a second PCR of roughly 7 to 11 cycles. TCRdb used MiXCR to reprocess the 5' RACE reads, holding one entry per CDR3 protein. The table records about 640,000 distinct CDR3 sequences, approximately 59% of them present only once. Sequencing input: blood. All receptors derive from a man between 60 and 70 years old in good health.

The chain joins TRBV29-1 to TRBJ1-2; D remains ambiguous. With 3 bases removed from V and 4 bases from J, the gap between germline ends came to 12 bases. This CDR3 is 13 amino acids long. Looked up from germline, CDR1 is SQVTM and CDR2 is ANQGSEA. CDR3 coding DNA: TGCAGCGTTGAGCCCTTTATCGGCTATGGCTACACCTTC. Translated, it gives CSVEPFIGYGYTF.

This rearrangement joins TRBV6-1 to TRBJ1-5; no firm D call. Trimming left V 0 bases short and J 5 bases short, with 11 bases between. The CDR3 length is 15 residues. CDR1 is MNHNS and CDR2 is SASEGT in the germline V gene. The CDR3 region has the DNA TGTGCCAGCAGTGAAGCGCTCACCCGGTATCAGCCCCAGCATTTT. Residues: CASSEALTRYQPQHF.

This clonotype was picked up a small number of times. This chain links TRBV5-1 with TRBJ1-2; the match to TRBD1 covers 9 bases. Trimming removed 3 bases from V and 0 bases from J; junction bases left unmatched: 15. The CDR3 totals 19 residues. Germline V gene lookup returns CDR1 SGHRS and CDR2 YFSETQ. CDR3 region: CASSSSTGTGTLANYGYTF. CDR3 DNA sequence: TGCGCCAGCAGCTCGTCGACCGGGACAGGGACGTTAGCTAACTATGGCTACACCTTC.

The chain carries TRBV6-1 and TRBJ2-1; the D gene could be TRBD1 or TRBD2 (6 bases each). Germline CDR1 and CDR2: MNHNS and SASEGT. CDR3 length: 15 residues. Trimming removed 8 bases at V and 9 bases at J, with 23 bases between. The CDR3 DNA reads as TGTGCCAGCCGTGCTGCCGGACAGATTAGCGGTGAGCAGTTCTTC. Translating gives CASRAAGQISGEQFF.

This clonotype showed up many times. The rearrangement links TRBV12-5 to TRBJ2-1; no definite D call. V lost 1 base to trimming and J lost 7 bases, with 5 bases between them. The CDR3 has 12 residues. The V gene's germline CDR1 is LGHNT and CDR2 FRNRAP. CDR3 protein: CASGLGQNEQFF. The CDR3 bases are TGTGCTAGTGGTTTGGGCCAAAATGAGCAGTTCTTC.

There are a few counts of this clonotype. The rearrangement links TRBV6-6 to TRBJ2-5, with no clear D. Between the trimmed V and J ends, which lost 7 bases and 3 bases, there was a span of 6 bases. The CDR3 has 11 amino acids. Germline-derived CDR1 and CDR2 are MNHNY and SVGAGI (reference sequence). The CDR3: CASTTEETQYF. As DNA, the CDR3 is TGTGCCAGCACGACGGAAGAGACCCAGTACTTC.

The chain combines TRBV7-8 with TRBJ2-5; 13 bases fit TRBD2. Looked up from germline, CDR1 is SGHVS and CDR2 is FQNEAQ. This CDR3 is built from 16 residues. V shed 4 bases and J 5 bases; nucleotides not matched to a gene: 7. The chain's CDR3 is CASSSRLAGGDETQYF. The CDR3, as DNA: TGTGCCAGCAGCTCGCGACTAGCGGGGGGCGATGAGACCCAGTACTTC.

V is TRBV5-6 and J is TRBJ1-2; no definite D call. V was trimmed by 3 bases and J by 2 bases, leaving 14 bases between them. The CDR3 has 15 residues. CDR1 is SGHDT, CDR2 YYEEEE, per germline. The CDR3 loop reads CASSSGSQSNYGYTF. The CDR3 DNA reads TGTGCCAGCAGCTCGGGCAGCCAGTCGAACTATGGCTACACCTTC.